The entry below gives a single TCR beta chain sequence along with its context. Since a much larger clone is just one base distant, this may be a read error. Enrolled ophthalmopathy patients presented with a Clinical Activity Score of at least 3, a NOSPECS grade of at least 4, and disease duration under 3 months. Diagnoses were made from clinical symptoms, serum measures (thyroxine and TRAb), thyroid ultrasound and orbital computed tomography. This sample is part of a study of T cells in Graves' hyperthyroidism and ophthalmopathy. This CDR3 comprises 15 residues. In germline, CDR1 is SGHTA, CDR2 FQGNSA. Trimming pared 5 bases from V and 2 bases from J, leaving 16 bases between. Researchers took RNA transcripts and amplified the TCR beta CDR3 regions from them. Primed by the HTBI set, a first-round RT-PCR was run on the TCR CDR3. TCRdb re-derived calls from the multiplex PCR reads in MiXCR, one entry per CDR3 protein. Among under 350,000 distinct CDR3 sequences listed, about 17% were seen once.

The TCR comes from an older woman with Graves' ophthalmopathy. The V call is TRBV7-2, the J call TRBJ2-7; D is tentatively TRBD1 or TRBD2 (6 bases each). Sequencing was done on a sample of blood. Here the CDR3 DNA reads TGTGCCAGCAGCCCCGGTTTTGGGGGGCCCTACGAGCAGTACTTC. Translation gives CASSPGFGGPYEQYF.